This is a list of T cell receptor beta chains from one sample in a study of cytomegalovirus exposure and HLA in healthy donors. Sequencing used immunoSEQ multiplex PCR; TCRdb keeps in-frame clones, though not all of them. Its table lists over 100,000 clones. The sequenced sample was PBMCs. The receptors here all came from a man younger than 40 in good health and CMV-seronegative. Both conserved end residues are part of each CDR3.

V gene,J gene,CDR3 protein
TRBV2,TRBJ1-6,CASMYDRGYNSPLHF
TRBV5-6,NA,CASSFAGTGDGTYEQYF
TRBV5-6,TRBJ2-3,CASSNGLAGTDTQYF
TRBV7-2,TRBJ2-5,CASRDLGLAGGVYQETQYF
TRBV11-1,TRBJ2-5,CASSRQGKLGQETQYF
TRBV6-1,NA,CASSEALREAYEQYF
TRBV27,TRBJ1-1,CASSLRTGGNTEAFF
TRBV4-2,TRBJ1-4,CASSVAGVLGGQAEKLFF
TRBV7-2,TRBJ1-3,CASSLGGGSGNTIYF
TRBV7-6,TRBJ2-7,CASSRTSGRAYEQYF
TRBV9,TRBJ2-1,CASSVAGLAGATEQFF
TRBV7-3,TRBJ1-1,CASSAVEGGTEAFF
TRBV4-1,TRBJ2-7,CASSQDRPIVPYEQYF
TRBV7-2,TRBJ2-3,CASSLVAGVSLSYDTQYF
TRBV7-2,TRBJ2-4,CASSAGLAKNIQYF
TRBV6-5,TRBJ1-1,CASSGLGGTEAFF
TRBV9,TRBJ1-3,CASSVTKQASGNTIYF
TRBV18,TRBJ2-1,CASSPPGTGYNEQFF
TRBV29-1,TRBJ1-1,CSVHTHTLDRGDEAFF
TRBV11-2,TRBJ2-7,CASSLLLAGLYEQYF
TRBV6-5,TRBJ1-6,CASRSDTGGEALHF
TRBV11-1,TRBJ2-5,CASSSVLFQETQYF
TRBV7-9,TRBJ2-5,CASSPGSLKDVETQYF
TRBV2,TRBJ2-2,CASIFERGASLNTGELFF
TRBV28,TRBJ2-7,CASSFYAIEQYF
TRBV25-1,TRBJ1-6,CASSETGWRTPLHF
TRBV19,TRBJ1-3,CATGQGSGNTIYF
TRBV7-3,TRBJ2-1,CASSLRGQGVNEQFF